This paragraph reports one TCR beta chain. Its antigen remains unidentified. The data stem from a study of T cell repertoires in cytomegalovirus infection. Per germline, CDR1 MNHEY and CDR2 SMNVEV (reference sequence). V gave up 7 bases and J gave up 5 bases; unmatched junction bases: 12. This CDR3 comprises 15 residues. MiXCR was run by TCRdb on the reads, yielding one entry per CDR3 protein. The table lists 450,000 to 550,000 distinct CDR3 sequences, about two fifths of them singletons. The receptor was isolated from a human donor in good health (CMV status not recorded). Some clones in this sample may be carry-over from other donors' samples. Sequencing used cultured PBMCs, obtained from culture after CMV antigen stimulation. The V gene is TRBV27, the J gene TRBJ2-7; 9 nucleotides agree with TRBD2. The CDR3 spells CASTPYLAGLHEQYF. In nucleotides, the CDR3 is TGTGCCAGCACCCCTTACCTAGCGGGACTCCACGAGCAGTACTTC.